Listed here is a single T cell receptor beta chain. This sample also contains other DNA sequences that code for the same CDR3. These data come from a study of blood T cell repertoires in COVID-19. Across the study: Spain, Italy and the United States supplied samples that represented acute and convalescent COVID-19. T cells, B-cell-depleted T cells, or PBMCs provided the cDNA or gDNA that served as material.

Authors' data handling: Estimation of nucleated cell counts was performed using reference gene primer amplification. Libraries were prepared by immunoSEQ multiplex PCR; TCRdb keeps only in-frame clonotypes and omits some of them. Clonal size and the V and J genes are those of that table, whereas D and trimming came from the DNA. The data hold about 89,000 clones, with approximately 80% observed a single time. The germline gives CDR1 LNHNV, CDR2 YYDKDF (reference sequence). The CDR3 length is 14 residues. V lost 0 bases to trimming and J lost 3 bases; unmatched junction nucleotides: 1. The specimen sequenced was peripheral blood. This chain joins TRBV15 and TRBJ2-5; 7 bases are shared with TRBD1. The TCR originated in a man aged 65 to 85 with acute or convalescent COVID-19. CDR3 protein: CATSRDGTEETQYF. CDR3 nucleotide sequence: TGTGCCACCAGCAGAGATGGGACAGAAGAGACCCAGTACTTC. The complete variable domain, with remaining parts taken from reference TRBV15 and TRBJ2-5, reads DAMVIQNPRYQVTQFGKPVTLSCSQTLNHNVMYWYQQKSSQAPKLLFHYYDKDFNNEADTPDNFQSRRPNTSFCFLDIRSPGLGDTAMYLCATSRDGTEETQYFGPGTRLLVL.